A single sample is the source of the 26 T cell receptor beta chains below, sequenced in a study of T cell changes during pregnancy in multiple sclerosis. The table came from immunoSEQ multiplex PCR; TCRdb's copy has only in-frame clones and leaves some out. The sample yields some 64,000 clones, 80% to 95% seen once. Sample: peripheral blood, taken in the second trimester of pregnancy. These receptors were collected from a female donor in good health, enrolled as a control in a pregnancy study.

The chain carries TRBV5-1 and TRBJ2-3, with D possibly being TRBD2 (7 bases). The length of the CDR3 is 16 residues. V was trimmed by 2 bases and J by 2 bases, leaving 15 bases between them. Germline CDR1 SGHRS, CDR2 YFSETQ. Here the CDR3 reads CASSFTAGTNTDTQYF. For the CDR3, the DNA is TGCGCCAGCAGCTTTACAGCGGGGACAAACACAGATACGCAGTATTTT.

The J gene is TRBJ2-3, the V gene TRBV5-1, with 7 bases identical to TRBD2. This CDR3 has 17 residues. Germline CDR1 SGHRS, CDR2 YFSETQ. The V gene end was trimmed by 1 base and the J gene end by 1 base; junction bases not matched to a gene: 9. DNA of the CDR3: TGCGCCAGCAGCTTGTCCACTAGCGTTAAGGGCACAGATACGCAGTATTTT. As protein: CASSLSTSVKGTDTQYF.

The chain uses TRBV7-2 and TRBJ2-1; no clear D. Germline values: CDR1 SGHTA, CDR2 FQGNSA. The V end lost 5 bases, the J end lost 5 bases, and 13 bases lay between the germline ends. This CDR3 spans 14 amino acids. The CDR3 DNA reads TGTGCCAGCAGCCTTAGGATCCAGGACAATGAGCAGTTCTTC. Translating it yields CASSLRIQDNEQFF.

The chain has TRBV27 and TRBJ2-1; 9 nucleotides line up with TRBD2. From germline, CDR1 is MNHEY and CDR2 SMNVEV (reference sequence). CDR3 length: 15 residues. The trim removed 6 bases at V and 9 bases at J, leaving 12 bases unmatched. CDR3 sequence (DNA): TGTGCCAGCAGAAATCTAGCGGGACGGGAGAGTGAGCAGTTCTTC. Encoded protein: CASRNLAGRESEQFF.

This clone occurred once. The genes are TRBV27 and TRBJ2-2; D is possibly TRBD2 (6 bases). Trimming shortened V by 2 bases and J by 1 base, and 17 bases separated the two germline ends. The V gene's germline CDR1 is MNHEY and CDR2 SMNVEV (reference sequence). This CDR3 region has 18 residues. The CDR3 loop is CASSLQEEGRMNTGELFF. The CDR3, as DNA: TGTGCCAGCAGTTTACAAGAGGAGGGGCGCATGAACACCGGGGAGCTGTTTTTT.

V gene TRBV5-1 combines with J gene TRBJ2-7, with D perhaps matching TRBD2 (5 bases). Trimming left V 4 bases short and J 3 bases short, with 11 bases between. Germline V gives CDR1 SGHRS, CDR2 YFSETQ. The CDR3 runs 13 residues. CDR3 DNA sequence: TGCGCCAGCAGCCCGGCGGGCTTCTACGAGCAGTACTTC. It specifies CASSPAGFYEQYF.

The chain recombines TRBV18 with TRBJ2-7, with D perhaps matching TRBD1 (5 bases). CDR1 is KGHSH and CDR2 is LQKENI in the germline V gene. This CDR3 contains 13 residues. V was trimmed by 4 bases and J by 2 bases, leaving 9 bases between them. As DNA, the CDR3 is TGTGCCAGCTCACGCGTGACAGCCTACGAGCAGTACTTC. Translation: CASSRVTAYEQYF.

This clone was seen just once. This chain joins TRBV5-4 and TRBJ1-2; the match to TRBD1 covers 10 bases. With V trimmed by 4 bases and J by 4 bases, 7 bases remained unmatched. This CDR3 is 15 amino acids long. Germline V gene lookup returns CDR1 SGHNT and CDR2 YYREEE (reference sequence). The CDR3 protein is CASSIAGTGVYGYTF. CDR3 sequence (DNA): TGTGCCAGCAGCATTGCCGGGACAGGGGTCTATGGCTACACCTTC.

The chain links TRBV4-2 to TRBJ2-2; maybe TRBD1 (5 bases). Germline V gene sequence: CDR1 LGHNA, CDR2 YNFKEQ. The V gene lost 2 bases and the J gene lost 4 bases, with 8 bases spanning the gap. CDR3 length: 14 residues. CDR3 bases: TGTGCCAGCAGCCAAAGGGGCCCCACCGGGGAGCTGTTTTTT. Translated: CASSQRGPTGELFF.

This clone was counted a single time. The CDR3 loop is CALYFRSEQYF. The CDR3 DNA follows: TGTGCCTTATATTTCCGGTCGGAGCAGTACTTC. The rearrangement links TRBV30 to TRBJ2-7; D is unclear. The ends were cut back, 7 bases at V and 7 bases at J, with 14 bases in the middle. The CDR3 runs to 11 residues. CDR1 GTSNPN and CDR2 SVGIG come from the germline V gene (reference sequence). Using reference TRBV30 and TRBJ2-7 for the parts outside the CDR3, the full variable domain is SQTIHQWPATLVQPVGSPLSLECTVEGTSNPNLYWYRQAAGRGLQLLFYSVGIGQISSEVPQNLSASRPQDRQFILSSKKLLLSDSGFYLCALYFRSEQYFGPGTRLTVT.

The chain employs TRBV19 and TRBJ1-1, with D uncertain. Germline V lookup: CDR1 LNHDA, CDR2 SQIVND (reference sequence). Deletions cut 2 bases from V and 6 bases from J, with 13 bases between. The CDR3 totals 14 residues. Here the CDR3 DNA reads TGTGCCAGTAGTATAAACGGGGTTGGCGCTGAAGCTTTCTTT. Protein: CASSINGVGAEAFF.

The V gene is TRBV10-3, the J gene TRBJ2-2; no clear D. The CDR3 consists of 13 residues. Trimming left V 10 bases short and J 4 bases short, with 13 bases between. Germline V gene lookup returns CDR1 ENHRY and CDR2 SYGVKD. The CDR3 DNA follows: TGTGCCACCGATAGCCAGCGCACCGGGGAGCTGTTTTTT. It is translated as CATDSQRTGELFF.

V and J are TRBV28 and TRBJ2-6; 9 bases map to TRBD2. The CDR3 is 15 residues long. Germline V gene lookup returns CDR1 MDHEN and CDR2 SYDVKM. V dropped 7 bases and J dropped 2; count of bases not matched to a gene: 3. CDR3 sequence (DNA): TGTGCCAGCACTAGCGGGGATACTGGGGCCAACGTCCTGACTTTC. Residues: CASTSGDTGANVLTF.

The CDR3 here is CASSQSPSGGGYNEQFF. DNA of the CDR3: TGTGCCAGCAGCCAGTCCCCTAGCGGGGGGGGGTACAATGAGCAGTTCTTC. V is TRBV4-2 and J is TRBJ2-1, with TRBD2 matching over 12 bases. J was trimmed by 4 bases and V by 3 bases; bases with no gene match: 7. The V gene's germline CDR1 is LGHNA and CDR2 YNFKEQ. CDR3 length equals 17 residues.

The CDR3 bases are TGTGCCAGCAGTGAAACAGGGAGTTCAGGCACTGAAGCTTTCTTT. Translated: CASSETGSSGTEAFF. This chain connects TRBV6-4 to TRBJ1-1, with a tentative D call TRBD1 (6 bases). Germline CDR1 reads MRHNA; CDR2 reads SNTAGT. The V end was cut by 3 bases, the J end by 4 bases, with 15 bases between. The CDR3 has 15 amino acids.

The chain couples TRBV28 to TRBJ2-7; 10 nucleotides line up with TRBD2. The CDR3 runs to 17 residues. Losses at the gene ends were 6 bases for V and 3 bases for J; bases not matched to a gene: 14. The V gene's germline CDR1 is MDHEN and CDR2 SYDVKM. CDR3 sequence (DNA): TGTGCCAGCAGCCGACCTCTGCACGCTAGCGGGAGCTACGAGCAGTACTTC. Encoded protein: CASSRPLHASGSYEQYF.

The chain joins TRBV2 to TRBJ2-1; the match to TRBD2 covers 12 bases. V lost 10 bases and J lost 3; bases outside the gene matches: 7. The CDR3 contains 15 residues. CDR1 and CDR2 (germline): SNHLY, FYNNEI. The chain's CDR3 is CATVPTSGGYNEQFF. As DNA, the CDR3 is TGTGCCACCGTACCGACTAGCGGGGGCTACAATGAGCAGTTCTTC.

This clone was counted a few times. V gene TRBV6-1 combines with J gene TRBJ2-2; 10 nucleotides match TRBD2. Trimming removed 4 bases from V and 1 base from J; junction bases left unmatched: 0. This CDR3 is built from 15 residues. Germline CDR1 reads MNHNS; CDR2 reads SASEGT. The DNA of the CDR3 is TGTGCCAGCAGTGGACTAGCGGGGAACACCGGGGAGCTGTTTTTT. Translation gives CASSGLAGNTGELFF.

This clone has just one count. This chain links TRBV14 with TRBJ1-1; maybe TRBD1 (6 bases). The CDR3 has 15 residues. Germline CDR1 is SGHDN and CDR2 is FVKESK. Trimming removed 3 bases at V and 1 base at J, with 12 bases between. CDR3 nucleotides: TGTGCCAGCAGCCAGAGGACAGCACAGAACACTGAAGCTTTCTTT. Amino acid sequence: CASSQRTAQNTEAFF.

The chain recombines TRBV7-2 with TRBJ1-1; D may be TRBD1 (5 bases). V was pared by 5 bases and J by 5 bases, with 18 bases between. CDR3 length: 15 amino acids. The germline gives CDR1 SGHTA, CDR2 FQGNSA. The CDR3 loop reads CASSPLSRGSTEAFF. CDR3 nucleotide sequence: TGTGCCAGCAGCCCCCTGTCGCGGGGGTCTACTGAAGCTTTCTTT.

This chain connects TRBV5-4 to TRBJ2-7; 7 positions agree with TRBD2. The CDR3 length is 15 residues. V dropped 1 base and J dropped 6; count of bases not matched to a gene: 10. Looked up from germline, CDR1 is SGHNT and CDR2 is YYREEE (reference sequence). CDR3 sequence (DNA): TGTGCCAGCAGCTTGAAAGCGGGGCGGGGGATCGAGCAGTACTTC. It encodes CASSLKAGRGIEQYF.

The chain is built from TRBV9 and TRBJ2-1; 7 bases line up with TRBD2. Germline V gene sequence: CDR1 SGDLS, CDR2 YYNGEE. This CDR3 is built from 14 residues. The V segment lost 10 bases and the J segment 2 bases; nucleotides outside the gene matches: 9. CDR3 amino acids: CASSPGLPYNEQFF. DNA of the CDR3: TGTGCCTCCTCCCCGGGACTACCCTACAATGAGCAGTTCTTC.

V usage is TRBV5-8 and J usage is TRBJ1-5; D is possibly TRBD1 (5 bases). Germline CDR1 reads SGHTS; CDR2 reads YDEGEE. The CDR3 contains 14 residues. Trimming left V 3 bases short and J 6 bases short, with 13 bases between. The CDR3 region is CASSSRTFVQPQHF. The CDR3 nucleotides are TGTGCCAGCAGCTCCCGGACATTTGTTCAGCCCCAGCATTTT.

The chain has TRBV18 and TRBJ1-6; maybe TRBD1 (5 bases). The germline gives CDR1 KGHSH, CDR2 LQKENI. The V gene lost 3 bases and the J gene lost 9 bases, with 21 bases spanning the gap. The CDR3 runs 17 residues. The chain's CDR3 is CASSPMGQGGVGSPLHF. The DNA for the CDR3 is TGTGCCAGCTCACCTATGGGCCAGGGTGGTGTTGGTTCACCCCTCCACTTT.

The V call is TRBV5-1, the J call TRBJ1-2; perhaps TRBD1 as D (5 bases). Germline V gene sequence: CDR1 SGHRS, CDR2 YFSETQ. The CDR3 has 18 residues. Trimming removed 0 bases at V and 0 bases at J, with 18 bases between. The CDR3 here is CASSLGGQWQNANYGYTF. CDR3 sequence (DNA): TGCGCCAGCAGCTTGGGGGGCCAGTGGCAGAATGCTAACTATGGCTACACCTTC. Using reference TRBV5-1 and TRBJ1-2 for the parts outside the CDR3, the full variable domain is KAGVTQTPRYLIKTRGQQVTLSCSPISGHRSVSWYQQTPGQGLQFLFEYFSETQRNKGNFPGRFSGRQFSNSRSEMNVSTLELGDSALYLCASSLGGQWQNANYGYTFGSGTRLTVV.

The chain links TRBV12-5 to TRBJ1-6; 7 nucleotides line up with TRBD1. The CDR3 extends over 13 amino acids. Per the germline V gene, CDR1 is LGHNT and CDR2 is FRNRAP. The V gene end was trimmed by 9 bases and the J gene end by 9 bases; junction bases not matched to a gene: 8. The CDR3: CASARGDSSPLHF. The CDR3, as DNA: TGTGCTAGCGCTAGAGGGGACAGTTCACCCCTCCACTTT.